Below are 30 T cell receptor delta chains sequenced from a single sample in a study of gamma-delta T cells after stem cell transplantation. TCRdb re-processed the RT-PCR reads via CATT. The sample lists some 1,300 delta-chain clones, approximately 1.8% occurring once. Source material: gamma-delta T cells. These receptors were obtained from a human donor. It is not recorded whose cells these are; they may come from a transplant donor.

With regard to this clone: Since a much larger clone is just one base distant, this may be a read error. The rearrangement uses TRDV2 and TRDJ1; 10 positions match TRDD3. CDR3 length: 18 amino acids. CDR1 is GEAIGNYY and CDR2 is EKD in the germline V gene. CDR3 nucleotide sequence: TGTGCCTGTGACACCGTAGGGGGATACGAGGCTTACACCGATAAACCCATCTTT. It specifies CACDTVGGYEAYTDKPIF.

This clone showed up just a few times. This chain connects TRDV1 to TRDJ1, with 9 nucleotides matching TRDD3. The CDR3 length is 20 residues. Germline V gene data show CDR1 as TSWWSYY and CDR2 as QGS. V was pared by 9 bases and J by 0 bases, with 23 bases of the junction left unmatched. CDR3 sequence (DNA): TGTGCTCTCCAGCTACGAGGGGGATACCGGGGAGGGGAATACACCGATAAACTCATCTTT. Translating gives CALQLRGGYRGGEYTDKLIF.

This clone was seen only a few times. The protein TCRdb gives is from a much larger clone and does not agree with this DNA's translation at residue 10, likely a read error; the protein shown here comes from the DNA. This chain links TRDV2 with TRDJ1, with D possibly matching TRDD3 (5 bases). The germline CDR1 and CDR2 sequences are GEAIGNYY and EKD. Trimming left V 0 bases short and J 3 bases short, with 16 bases between. The CDR3 has 16 residues. CDR3 DNA sequence: TGTGCCTGTGACACCGTCGGGGGGCGTGAAGCCGATAAACTCATCTTT. As protein: CACDTVGGREADKLIF.

By share, this clone counts as large (0.1 to 1%). At the DNA level, this CDR3 is encoded by other sequences in the same sample as well. The V and J genes are TRDV2 and TRDJ1; 9 bases align to TRDD3. This CDR3 region has 17 residues. Per the germline V gene, CDR1 is GEAIGNYY and CDR2 is EKD. V trimming: 0 bases; J trimming: 0 bases; junction bases outside the gene matches: 7. The CDR3 loop is CACDTLTGGQYTDKLIF. CDR3 nucleotides: TGTGCCTGTGACACCCTAACTGGGGGACAGTACACCGATAAACTCATCTTT.

The chain joins TRDV2 to TRDJ1; 12 nucleotides agree with TRDD3. The V gene end was trimmed by 3 bases and the J gene end by 12 bases; junction bases not matched to a gene: 13. The CDR3 runs 15 residues. Germline V lookup: CDR1 GEAIGNYY, CDR2 EKD. CDR3 amino acids: CACDSILGDTTKVIF. The CDR3 region has the DNA TGTGCCTGTGACTCTATACTGGGGGATACTACGAAGGTCATCTTT.

For this clone: This DNA translates differently at residue 4 from the TCRdb protein, which is that of a much larger clone; a read error is likely, and the protein shown is the DNA's own translation. This chain uses TRDV2 with TRDJ1; the match to TRDD3 covers 8 bases. In germline, CDR1 is GEAIGNYY, CDR2 EKD. The CDR3 has 16 residues. The CDR3 reads CACGTVEGIPIDKLIF. CDR3 coding DNA: TGTGCCTGTGGCACCGTAGAGGGGATACCAATCGATAAACTCATCTTT.

About this clone itself: TCRdb's entry gives the protein of a much larger clone, which mismatches this DNA's translation at residue 5, likely from a read error; the protein reported here is translated from the DNA. This specimen includes other DNA sequences encoding the same CDR3. The chain recombines TRDV2 with TRDJ1; possible D gene TRDD3, 6 bases. The CDR3 sequence is 17 residues long. Germline lookup yields CDR1 GEAIGNYY and CDR2 EKD. V was clipped by 3 bases and J by 4 bases, with 23 bases between them. This chain's CDR3 is CACDPVLGRQQNDKLIF. The CDR3 nucleotides read TGTGCCTGTGACCCCGTGCTGGGGCGACAACAAAACGATAAACTCATCTTT.

The table lists this clone with a few counts. A far more abundant clone sits one base away, making this likely a read error. Distinct nucleotide sequences in the sample also encode this CDR3. The chain joins TRDV2 to TRDJ1; 10 bases match TRDD3. Trimming removed 0 bases from V and 2 bases from J; junction bases left unmatched: 14. This CDR3 is 19 amino acids long. CDR1 and CDR2 from the germline V gene are GEAIGNYY and EKD. The CDR3 region is CACDTVRGIRDMSTDKLIF. The CDR3 coding sequence is TGTGCCTGTGACACCGTCCGGGGGATACGCGATATGTCTACCGATAAACTCATCTTT.

The V and J genes are TRDV2 and TRDJ1; D might be TRDD3 (6 bases). Trimming stripped 3 bases from V and 4 bases from J, with 20 bases between. The CDR3 has 16 amino acids. CDR1 and CDR2 from the germline V gene are GEAIGNYY and EKD. The CDR3, as DNA: TGTGCCTGTGACGAGGTTGGGGGCCCTCCGGGCGATAAACTCATCTTT. Protein product: CACDEVGGPPGDKLIF.

V and J are TRDV2 and TRDJ1; 8 nucleotides align to TRDD3. The CDR3 runs 20 residues. Trimming cost V 0 bases and J 2 bases; bases outside gene matches: 19. Per germline, CDR1 GEAIGNYY and CDR2 EKD. The CDR3 protein is CACDTVPTSPGGPITDKLIF. The CDR3 coding sequence is TGTGCCTGTGACACCGTCCCTACCTCTCCTGGGGGACCCATAACCGATAAACTCATCTTT.

On this clone itself: A far larger clone lies a single base away; this is likely a read error. The identical CDR3 is also encoded by other nucleotide sequences in the sample. The chain employs TRDV2 and TRDJ3; a weak D match, TRDD3 (6 bases). The CDR3 has 18 residues. The germline CDR1 and CDR2 sequences are GEAIGNYY and EKD. The CDR3 reads CACDTAGDSSWDTRQMFF. The CDR3 DNA reads as TGTGCCTGTGACACCGCGGGGGACAGCTCCTGGGACACCCGGCAGATGTTTTTC.

About this clone: This may be a read error: a much more frequent sequence differs by one nucleotide. The chain couples TRDV2 to TRDJ3; 7 nucleotides line up with TRDD3. CDR1 GEAIGNYY and CDR2 EKD come from the germline V gene. V was clipped by 1 base and J by 2 bases; unmatched bases: 7. The CDR3 covers 18 residues. The CDR3 DNA reads TGTGCCTGTGACACTCTGGGGATAGGCACCTGGGACACCCGACAGATGTTTTTC. Translation: CACDTLGIGTWDTRQMFF.

CDR3 loop: CACEELGDTYTDKLIF. In DNA, the CDR3 is TGTGCCTGTGAAGAACTGGGGGATACGTACACCGATAAACTCATCTTT. V gene TRDV2 combines with J gene TRDJ1; 13 bases map to TRDD3. Germline trimming cut 4 bases from V and 0 bases from J; bases unmatched to any gene: 4. The V gene's germline CDR1 is GEAIGNYY and CDR2 EKD. The CDR3 covers 16 residues.

Remarks on this clone: A far larger clone is just one base off, so this is likely a read error. The sample holds other DNA sequences that translate to the same CDR3. The V gene is TRDV2, the J gene TRDJ1; D might be TRDD3 (5 bases). From germline, CDR1 is GEAIGNYY and CDR2 EKD. The germline V and J ends were trimmed by 1 base and 4 bases, with 15 bases remaining between them. CDR3 size: 15 residues. CDR3 DNA: TGTGCCTGTGACACTGTACTGGAGAGGAGCGATAAACTCATCTTT. Protein sequence: CACDTVLERSDKLIF.

This clone has a handful of counts. TCRdb's protein for this DNA is that of a much larger clone and differs from the translation at residue 13, likely a read error; the protein shown is the DNA translation. The rearrangement links TRDV2 to TRDJ2, with 11 bases lining up with TRDD3. Germline V gives CDR1 GEAIGNYY, CDR2 EKD. V was clipped by 1 base and J by 8 bases; unmatched bases: 14. This CDR3 has 18 residues. This CDR3 is CACDTVGDTLSRLAQLFF. CDR3 nucleotides: TGTGCCTGTGACACGGTGGGGGATACGCTTTCGAGACTGGCACAACTCTTCTTT.

Turning to this clone: TCRdb assigns this DNA the protein of a much larger clone, which departs from its translation at residue 12; this likely reflects a read error, and the protein shown comes from translating the DNA. The chain links TRDV2 to TRDJ1; D is unclear. The germline V gene has CDR1 GEAIGNYY and CDR2 EKD. The length of the CDR3 is 14 residues. The CDR3 DNA is TGTGCCTGTGACACCGTACTGTTGACCGATAAACCCATCTTT. This translates into CACDTVLLTDKPIF.

To note about this clone: Translating this DNA gives a protein that differs at residue 5 from the TCRdb one, which belongs to a much larger clone; a read error is likely, and the protein shown is this translation. The V call is TRDV2, the J call TRDJ1; 10 bases align to TRDD3. The V gene end was trimmed by 3 bases and the J gene end by 0 bases; junction bases not matched to a gene: 9. CDR3 size: 17 residues. Germline CDR1 reads GEAIGNYY; CDR2 reads EKD. CDR3 nucleotides: TGTGCCTGTGACTCGGTCAGGGGGATACGACACACCGATAAACTCATCTTT. Amino acid sequence: CACDSVRGIRHTDKLIF.

Concerning this clone: This probably arose from a read error, given a far larger clone one base away. This rearrangement joins TRDV2 to TRDJ1; D unresolved. V was cut by 5 bases and J by 3 bases, with 18 bases left in between. There are 15 residues in the CDR3. Germline V CDR1 and CDR2: GEAIGNYY, EKD. As DNA, the CDR3 is TGTGCCTGTGGCTCCATCAGTGTGGGTGCCGATAAACTCATCTTT. It yields the protein CACGSISVGADKLIF.

Comments on this clone: Other DNA sequences from this sample encode an identical CDR3 as well. This chain links TRDV2 with TRDJ1, with 12 bases lining up with TRDD3. V trimming: 0 bases; J trimming: 8 bases; junction bases outside the gene matches: 33. The germline V gene has CDR1 GEAIGNYY and CDR2 EKD. CDR3 size: 24 residues. The DNA for the CDR3 is TGTGCCTGTGACACCGTTGGTCTACTTCCTACAGGCCGAGGGGAGCTGGGGGATACGGACAAACTCATCTTT. It yields the protein CACDTVGLLPTGRGELGDTDKLIF.

This clone has a handful of counts. Given a much more abundant clone one base away, this may be a read error. At the DNA level, this CDR3 is encoded by other sequences in the same sample as well. This sequence joins TRDV2 and TRDJ1, with D possibly matching TRDD3 (7 bases). The CDR3 is 23 amino acids. CDR1 GEAIGNYY and CDR2 EKD come from the germline V gene. CDR3 region: CACDTAGLGSYGSVGDPTDKLIF. The CDR3 region has the DNA TGTGCCTGTGACACCGCGGGTCTAGGATCCTACGGGAGTGTGGGGGACCCCACCGATAAACTTATCTTT.

This clone turned up a few times. The mismatch at residue 10 between this DNA's translation and the TCRdb protein of a much larger clone likely reflects a read error; the protein shown is translated from the DNA. The chain combines TRDV2 with TRDJ1; the D gene is possibly TRDD3 (6 bases). The CDR3 spans 16 residues. The V gene's germline CDR1 is GEAIGNYY and CDR2 EKD. The V end lost 3 bases, the J end lost 0 bases, and 16 bases lay between the germline ends. CDR3 sequence (DNA): TGTGCCTGTGACTCCCTCGACGGGATAAACACCGATAAACTCATCTTT. Amino acid sequence: CACDSLDGINTDKLIF.

This clone has more than one count but fewer than ten. The V and J genes are TRDV1 and TRDJ1; TRDD2 might be the D (6 bases). The V and J ends lost 4 bases and 3 bases respectively, with 24 bases between them. Germline V gives CDR1 TSWWSYY, CDR2 QGS. This CDR3 is 18 amino acids long. The CDR3 DNA follows: TGTGCTCTTGGGGGCCCGGCCTTCCGCCTATGGGGTCCCGATAAACTCATCTTT. It specifies CALGGPAFRLWGPDKLIF.

This chain connects TRDV2 to TRDJ1; 9 bases agree with TRDD3. CDR1 and CDR2 from the germline V gene are GEAIGNYY and EKD. The CDR3 has 16 residues. Trimming took 0 bases from V and 0 from J; bases not matched to a gene: 4. CDR3 region: CACDTITGGHTDKLIF. Here the CDR3 DNA reads TGTGCCTGTGACACCATTACTGGGGGACACACCGATAAACTCATCTTT.

This clone was found a few times. The TCRdb record carries a much larger clone's protein, which differs from this DNA's translation at residue 14; a read error is the likely cause, and the protein listed here is the DNA translation. The rearrangement joins TRDV2 to TRDJ1; 8 positions agree with TRDD3. Germline CDR1 GEAIGNYY, CDR2 EKD. This CDR3 contains 18 residues. In DNA form, the CDR3 reads TGTGCCTGTGACACGGTCTGGGGGACCCCCTTGTACACCAATAAACTCATCTTT. As protein: CACDTVWGTPLYTNKLIF.

Of note for this clone: A single base is all that separates this from a far larger clone, so a read error is likely. The same CDR3 arises from other DNA sequences in this sample as well. J is TRDJ1 and V is TRDV2; D unclear. V shed 1 base and J shed 7 bases, with 24 bases lying between them. This CDR3 is 17 amino acids long. CDR1 is GEAIGNYY and CDR2 is EKD in the germline V gene. CDR3 nucleotide sequence: TGTGCCTGTGACACTGTAAACCGTGCGAAAAAAGGCGGTAAACTCATCTTT. It specifies CACDTVNRAKKGGKLIF.

This clone was counted a few times. TCRdb shows a much larger clone's protein in place of this DNA's translation, and the two differ at residue 5, likely through a read error; the protein shown is translated from the DNA. V and J are TRDV2 and TRDJ1; 7 nucleotides match TRDD3. CDR1 is GEAIGNYY and CDR2 is EKD in the germline V gene. The CDR3 extends over 16 amino acids. V gave up 3 bases and J gave up 0 bases; unmatched junction bases: 9. CDR3 loop: CACDAVLGRYTDKLIF. The DNA for the CDR3 is TGTGCCTGTGACGCAGTACTGGGGAGGTACACCGATAAACTCATCTTT.

This clone qualifies as medium-sized. The rearrangement uses TRDV2 and TRDJ1; 9 nucleotides line up with TRDD3. Germline trimming cut 3 bases from V and 1 base from J; bases unmatched to any gene: 8. Germline CDR1 is GEAIGNYY and CDR2 is EKD. CDR3 length: 16 residues. The CDR3 region is CACDSLGDPLTDKLIF. The CDR3 nucleotides are TGTGCCTGTGACTCCCTGGGGGATCCCCTCACCGATAAACTCATCTTT.

Only a few counts were recorded for this clone. The translation of this DNA and the TCRdb protein of a much larger clone differ at residue 9, probably owing to a read error; the protein shown here is translated from the DNA. The rearrangement uses TRDV2 and TRDJ1; 9 bases are shared with TRDD3. Germline trimming cut 0 bases from V and 0 bases from J; bases unmatched to any gene: 13. In germline, CDR1 is GEAIGNYY, CDR2 EKD. The CDR3 consists of 19 residues. DNA for the CDR3: TGTGCCTGTGACACCGTTAGCACTTGGGGATACGTTAACACCGATAAACTCATCTTT. Residues: CACDTVSTWGYVNTDKLIF.

Points on this clone: A single base is all that separates this from a far larger clone, so a read error is likely. The sample has other DNA sequences that encode this CDR3 too. The V gene is TRDV2, the J gene TRDJ1, with D maybe TRDD3 (6 bases). Deletions cut 7 bases from V and 0 bases from J, with 20 bases between. Looked up from germline, CDR1 is GEAIGNYY and CDR2 is EKD. This CDR3 is 16 amino acids long. The DNA for the CDR3 is TGTGCCTGCGACTCCCTCGACGGGATAGACACCGATAAACTCATCTTT. Translated, it gives CACDSLDGIDTDKLIF.

Comment on this clone: A far larger clone is one nucleotide away, so this likely arose from a read error. The sample contains more than one DNA sequence encoding this CDR3. The rearrangement joins TRDV2 to TRDJ1; D perhaps matches TRDD3 (6 bases). The germline V gene encodes CDR1 GEAIGNYY and CDR2 EKD. The CDR3 sequence is 18 residues long. V was cut by 3 bases and J by 1 base, with 23 bases left in between. The CDR3 nucleotides are TGTGCCTGTGACTCAGTACTGGGTGATCCTGCATCCACCGATAAACTCATCTTT. This gives the protein CACDSVLGDPASTDKLIF.